These 13 T cell receptor beta chains share one sample of origin, sequenced in a study of cytomegalovirus exposure and HLA in healthy donors (dated by TCRdb to 2016 to 2017). The library came from the immunoSEQ multiplex PCR assay. A mixture of 60 forward primers for TCR Vbeta segments and 13 reverse primers for TCR Jbeta segments was used in the multiplex PCR. The table comes from immuneACCESS by way of TCRdb, which keeps in-frame sequences with V and J called. Part of the clones is missing from these tables; in studies checked, under half for an unresolved V gene and the rest for unknown reasons. This sample gives about 130,000 clones in total; more than 65% of them show up just once. Jointly, the top ten make up approximately 4.2% of the sample. Sample: PBMCs. These receptors were taken from a male donor in good health and CMV-seropositive.

This sequence joins TRBV11-2 and TRBJ2-5, with 10 bases matching TRBD2. V gave up 5 bases and J gave up 5 bases; unmatched junction bases: 8. This CDR3 has 15 amino acids. Germline V gene sequence: CDR1 SGHAT, CDR2 FQNNGV. The DNA of the CDR3 is TGTGCCAGCAGCCTTTCGACTAGCGGGTTTGAGACCCAGTACTTC. It yields the protein CASSLSTSGFETQYF.

A few counts support this clone. This rearrangement joins TRBV7-9 to TRBJ2-5; 9 bases line up with TRBD2. The CDR3 has 15 residues. Looked up from germline, CDR1 is SEHNR and CDR2 is FQNEAQ (reference sequence). V was pared by 6 bases and J by 4 bases, with 9 bases of the junction left unmatched. The CDR3 nucleotides read TGTGCCAGCAGGACTAGCGGAGCCTCGATAGAGACCCAGTACTTC. It translates to CASRTSGASIETQYF.

The CDR3 bases are TGTGCCAGCAGCTTAGTATCGGGAGGGACTGAAGCTTTCTTT. Translated: CASSLVSGGTEAFF. This chain links TRBV7-2 with TRBJ1-1; no definite D call. The length of the CDR3 is 14 residues. The V end was cut by 1 base, the J end by 5 bases, with 11 bases between. CDR1 SGHTA and CDR2 FQGNSA come from the germline V gene. Drawing the rest from reference TRBV7-2 and TRBJ1-1, the complete variable domain is GAGVSQSPSNKVTEKGKDVELRCDPISGHTALYWYRQSLGQGLEFLIYFQGNSAPDKSGLPSDRFSAERTGGSVSTLTIQRTQQEDSAVYLCASSLVSGGTEAFFGQGTRLTVV.

The chain combines TRBV5-4 with TRBJ2-1; 7 bases fit TRBD2. The germline V gene encodes CDR1 SGHNT and CDR2 YYREEE (reference sequence). The CDR3 sequence is 17 residues long. Germline trimming cut 0 bases from V and 0 bases from J; bases unmatched to any gene: 6. The chain's CDR3 is CASSLERAGNSYNEQFF. CDR3 DNA sequence: TGTGCCAGCAGCTTGGAGAGAGCGGGGAACTCCTACAATGAGCAGTTCTTC.

About this clone itself: This same CDR3 is encoded by further DNA sequences in the sample. The V and J genes are TRBV5-1 and TRBJ2-5; perhaps TRBD1 as D (6 bases). In germline, CDR1 is SGHRS, CDR2 YFSETQ. CDR3 length equals 13 residues. V dropped 0 bases and J dropped 4 bases, with 7 bases sitting between them. The CDR3 DNA reads as TGCGCCAGCAGCTTGGAAGGGGGAGAGACCCAGTACTTC. It codes for CASSLEGGETQYF.

This chain joins TRBV14 and TRBJ1-2; 7 nucleotides agree with TRBD1. This CDR3 is built from 21 residues. Per the germline V gene, CDR1 is SGHDN and CDR2 is FVKESK. Trimming cost V 4 bases and J 5 bases; bases outside gene matches: 28. CDR3 residues: CASSRQTGPGTALVRGYGYTF. CDR3 nucleotides: TGTGCCAGCAGCCGACAGACAGGGCCAGGCACCGCCTTGGTGCGGGGTTATGGCTACACCTTC.

The chain links TRBV9 to TRBJ2-3; possible D gene TRBD1, 6 bases. Trimming cost V 3 bases and J 0 bases, with 20 bases left between them. In germline, CDR1 is SGDLS, CDR2 YYNGEE. This CDR3 has 18 residues. The CDR3 sequence is CASSETGTPTLSTDTQYF. As DNA, the CDR3 is TGTGCCAGCAGCGAGACCGGGACACCGACCCTAAGCACAGATACGCAGTATTTT.

The chain carries TRBV28 and TRBJ2-7, with D perhaps TRBD1 (7 bases). Germline CDR1 reads MDHEN; CDR2 reads SYDVKM. V was clipped by 8 bases and J by 3 bases, with 23 bases between them. The CDR3 length is 16 residues. In DNA, the CDR3 is TGTGCCAGCCTACGGGGGAGCCCAGACAGGGTCTACGAGCAGTACTTC. Encoded protein: CASLRGSPDRVYEQYF.

V is TRBV2 and J is TRBJ1-4; tentatively, D is TRBD1 (5 bases). With 6 bases removed from V and 3 bases from J, the gap between germline ends came to 8 bases. Germline V lookup: CDR1 SNHLY, CDR2 FYNNEI. CDR3 length: 13 residues. The CDR3 is CASRGAANEKLFF. The CDR3 nucleotides are TGTGCCAGCAGAGGGGCGGCTAATGAAAAACTGTTTTTT. The full variable domain, rest sourced from reference TRBV2 and TRBJ1-4, is EPEVTQTPSHQVTQMGQEVILRCVPISNHLYFYWYRQILGQKVEFLVSFYNNEISEKSEIFDDQFSVERPDGSNFTLKIRSTKLEDSAMYFCASRGAANEKLFFGSGTQLSVL.

V and J are TRBV11-2 and TRBJ1-1; 9 bases line up with TRBD1. Trimming cost V 5 bases and J 9 bases; bases outside gene matches: 13. There are 15 residues in the CDR3. Germline V gene lookup returns CDR1 SGHAT and CDR2 FQNNGV. The CDR3 nucleotides are TGTGCCAGCAGCCCCCGAGCCGGGGACAGGGCTAAAGCTTTCTTT. This translates into CASSPRAGDRAKAFF. Full variable domain (remainder filled in from reference TRBV11-2 and TRBJ1-1): EAGVAQSPRYKIIEKRQSVAFWCNPISGHATLYWYQQILGQGPKLLIQFQNNGVVDDSQLPKDRFSAERLKGVDSTLKIQPAKLEDSAVYLCASSPRAGDRAKAFFGQGTRLTVV.

The chain employs TRBV28 and TRBJ2-7, with a possible D match to TRBD1 (6 bases). The CDR3 has 11 residues. Trimming pared 2 bases from V and 9 bases from J, leaving 8 bases between. Germline V gene lookup returns CDR1 MDHEN and CDR2 SYDVKM. The CDR3 nucleotides are TGTGCCAGCAGTTTAGGGACAAGGCAGTACTTC. Translation: CASSLGTRQYF.

V usage is TRBV14 and J usage is TRBJ1-6, with TRBD1 matching over 7 bases. The CDR3 has 15 amino acids. V lost 5 bases to trimming and J lost 11 bases; unmatched junction nucleotides: 12. Per the germline V gene, CDR1 is SGHDN and CDR2 is FVKESK. CDR3 loop: CASSGPISGGTPLHF. The DNA of the CDR3 is TGTGCCAGCAGCGGCCCGATATCAGGGGGAACACCCCTCCACTTT.

The chain links TRBV5-1 to TRBJ2-3; no clear D. Per germline, CDR1 SGHRS and CDR2 YFSETQ. CDR3 size: 14 residues. Trimming pared 4 bases from V and 0 bases from J, leaving 9 bases between. CDR3 residues: CASSPTTSTDTQYF. In nucleotides, the CDR3 is TGCGCCAGCAGCCCGACGACTAGCACAGATACGCAGTATTTT.